Listed below are T cell receptor beta chains from one sample, sequenced in a study of blood T cell repertoires in COVID-19. Sequenced by immunoSEQ multiplex PCR; TCRdb stores in-frame clones only, minus some. The sample records roughly 39,000 clones, 80% to 90% being singletons. Sequences were obtained from peripheral blood. The receptors here all came from a woman in her seventies with acute or convalescent COVID-19. Each CDR3 is given with its conserved first and last residue. The D gene is left open where the match is weak.

d_gene,j_gene,v_gene,CDR3aa
NA,TRBJ1-1,TRBV18,CASSPSVQADTEAFF
TRBD2,TRBJ2-1,TRBV6-2/TRBV6-3,CASSLGLAGNVGEQFF
TRBD1,TRBJ1-6,TRBV6-2/TRBV6-3,CASSYPGQGSSPLHF
TRBD1,TRBJ1-1,TRBV3-1/TRBV3-2,CASSGVRGLTEAFF
NA,TRBJ1-2,TRBV5-1,CASSLGEPDGYTF
TRBD2,TRBJ2-1,TRBV5-1,CASSLAPRGTSGNNYNEQFF
NA,TRBJ2-2,TRBV19,CASSIPGGAGELFF
NA,TRBJ1-5,TRBV5-6,CASSSRPGQPQHF
TRBD2,TRBJ2-3,TRBV5-5,CASSVLAGGYTDTQYF
NA,TRBJ1-1,TRBV12-3/TRBV12-4,CASSEGGRAEAFF
TRBD1,TRBJ1-5,TRBV5-8,CASSLQGASNQPQHF
TRBD2,TRBJ2-2,TRBV27,CASGTSGRVGELFF
NA,TRBJ1-1,TRBV18,CASSPPEGPWTEAFF
NA,TRBJ1-4,TRBV3-1/TRBV3-2,CASTMFAGAGEKLFF
NA,TRBJ1-2,TRBV27,CASSLSGSPNYGYTF
NA,TRBJ1-2,TRBV10-1,CASSGKDRHYGYTF
TRBD2,TRBJ2-5,TRBV19,CASSRGLAETQYF
NA,TRBJ1-1,TRBV6-6,CASSPARSTEAFF